This is a list of T cell receptor beta chains from one sample in a study of CD8+ T cells in alopecia areata. Assay: immunoSEQ multiplex PCR; the TCRdb copy retains only in-frame clones and omits some. The sample consists of around 100,000 clones, less than 75% of them appearing once. The source material was CD8+ T cells sorted from blood, sampled at week 24, from a patient treated with tofacitinib. All receptors derive from a human donor with alopecia areata. The CDR3 runs from the conserved cysteine through the conserved F or W. D genes are given only for firm matches. Some rows mark clone size as missing; the rest say once, few, many or name a class of expanded clone.

d_gene: TRBD1; len: 15; abundance: few; v_gene: TRBV2; j_gene: TRBJ2-4; CDR3aa: CASGRTGEAKNIQYF; CDR3nt: TGTGCCAGCGGGCGGACAGGGGAAGCCAAAAACATTCAGTACTTC
d_gene: .; len: 16; abundance: once; v_gene: TRBV2; j_gene: TRBJ2-7; CDR3aa: CASRGLRGDRIYEQYF; CDR3nt: TGTGCCAGCAGAGGGCTTAGGGGAGATAGGATCTACGAGCAGTACTTC
d_gene: TRBD1; len: 15; abundance: few; v_gene: TRBV10-3; j_gene: TRBJ1-1; CDR3aa: CAISGPGQRNTEAFF; CDR3nt: TGTGCCATCAGTGGACCGGGACAGAGGAACACTGAAGCTTTCTTT
d_gene: TRBD2; len: 12; abundance: .; v_gene: TRBV2; j_gene: TRBJ2-1; CDR3aa: CASSDPSGEQFF; CDR3nt: TGTGCCAGCAGTGATCCTAGCGGGGAGCAGTTCTTC
d_gene: .; len: 18; abundance: .; v_gene: TRBV7-2; j_gene: TRBJ2-3; CDR3aa: CASSLAKPRGALADTQYF; CDR3nt: TGTGCCAGCAGCTTAGCGAAACCGAGGGGGGCATTGGCGGATACGCAGTATTTT
d_gene: .; len: 13; abundance: .; v_gene: TRBV15; j_gene: TRBJ2-1; CDR3aa: CATSREARGEQFF; CDR3nt: TGTGCCACCAGCAGGGAGGCCAGGGGTGAGCAGTTCTTC
d_gene: .; len: 11; abundance: .; v_gene: TRBV6-5; j_gene: TRBJ2-1; CDR3aa: CASKGGPGEFF; CDR3nt: TGTGCCAGCAAGGGGGGTCCTGGGGAGTTCTTC
d_gene: .; len: 15; abundance: .; v_gene: TRBV11-2; j_gene: TRBJ1-1; CDR3aa: CASSLRRGSTTEAFF; CDR3nt: TGTGCCAGCAGCTTAAGAAGGGGATCAACCACTGAAGCTTTCTTT
d_gene: TRBD1; len: 13; abundance: .; v_gene: TRBV5-6; j_gene: TRBJ2-5; CDR3aa: CASSPQGEETQYF; CDR3nt: TGTGCCAGCAGCCCACAGGGGGAAGAGACCCAGTACTTC
d_gene: .; len: 14; abundance: few; v_gene: TRBV27; j_gene: TRBJ1-5; CDR3aa: CASSPEGSRQPQHF; CDR3nt: TGTGCCAGCAGTCCAGAAGGGTCGCGTCAGCCCCAGCATTTT
d_gene: TRBD1; len: 14; abundance: few; v_gene: TRBV7-9; j_gene: TRBJ2-7; CDR3aa: CASSPGDRTFEQYF; CDR3nt: TGTGCCAGCAGCCCCGGGGACAGGACTTTCGAGCAGTACTTC
d_gene: .; len: 15; abundance: few; v_gene: TRBV7-2; j_gene: TRBJ1-2; CDR3aa: CASSPTPGSTYGYTF; CDR3nt: TGTGCCAGCAGCCCAACACCGGGTTCGACCTATGGCTACACCTTC
d_gene: TRBD1; len: 15; abundance: .; v_gene: TRBV27; j_gene: TRBJ1-1; CDR3aa: CASSPGQLMNTEAFF; CDR3nt: TGTGCCAGCAGTCCGGGACAGTTGATGAACACTGAAGCTTTCTTT
d_gene: .; len: 12; abundance: .; v_gene: TRBV18; j_gene: TRBJ2-7; CDR3aa: CASSPTGLEQYF; CDR3nt: TGTGCCAGCTCACCAACAGGGCTCGAGCAGTACTTC
d_gene: TRBD1; len: 14; abundance: .; v_gene: TRBV27; j_gene: TRBJ1-2; CDR3aa: CASSLIGQGAGYTF; CDR3nt: TGTGCCAGCAGTTTAATAGGACAGGGCGCCGGCTACACCTTC
d_gene: .; len: 16; abundance: .; v_gene: TRBV29-1; j_gene: TRBJ1-2; CDR3aa: CSVEDDTRDINYGYTF; CDR3nt: TGCAGCGTTGAAGATGACACCCGGGACATAAACTATGGCTACACCTTC
d_gene: .; len: 15; abundance: .; v_gene: TRBV2; j_gene: TRBJ2-3; CDR3aa: CASKVEPSGWDTQYF; CDR3nt: TGTGCCAGCAAGGTTGAGCCGTCGGGATGGGATACGCAGTATTTT
d_gene: TRBD1; len: 17; abundance: .; v_gene: TRBV11-2; j_gene: TRBJ2-5; CDR3aa: CASSTGTRDRLQETQYF; CDR3nt: TGTGCCAGCAGCACAGGCACCCGGGACAGACTTCAAGAGACCCAGTACTTC
d_gene: .; len: 14; abundance: once; v_gene: TRBV4-1; j_gene: TRBJ2-7; CDR3aa: CASSQVGGAYEQYF; CDR3nt: TGCGCCAGCAGCCAAGTGGGGGGAGCCTACGAGCAGTACTTC
d_gene: .; len: 15; abundance: .; v_gene: TRBV30; j_gene: TRBJ2-3; CDR3aa: CAWSSDWQNTDTQYF; CDR3nt: TGTGCCTGGAGTAGTGACTGGCAAAACACAGATACGCAGTATTTT
d_gene: .; len: 14; abundance: once; v_gene: TRBV2; j_gene: TRBJ1-1; CDR3aa: CASGGTQGITEAFF; CDR3nt: TGTGCCAGCGGAGGAACCCAGGGAATTACTGAAGCTTTCTTT
d_gene: .; len: 16; abundance: .; v_gene: TRBV16; j_gene: TRBJ2-5; CDR3aa: CASSQFLAPGEETQYF; CDR3nt: TGTGCCAGCAGCCAATTCCTCGCCCCTGGGGAAGAGACCCAGTACTTC
d_gene: .; len: 12; abundance: .; v_gene: TRBV5-6; j_gene: TRBJ2-7; CDR3aa: CASSFGDYEQYF; CDR3nt: TGTGCCAGCAGCTTCGGCGATTACGAGCAGTACTTC
d_gene: .; len: 13; abundance: .; v_gene: TRBV19; j_gene: TRBJ1-1; CDR3aa: CASGRGINTEAFF; CDR3nt: TGTGCCAGTGGACGAGGAATAAACACTGAAGCTTTCTTT
d_gene: .; len: 16; abundance: .; v_gene: TRBV9; j_gene: TRBJ2-3; CDR3aa: CASSVNRESPTDTQYF; CDR3nt: TGTGCCAGCAGCGTAAACAGGGAGTCCCCCACAGATACGCAGTATTTT
d_gene: .; len: 16; abundance: .; v_gene: TRBV4-1; j_gene: TRBJ1-5; CDR3aa: CASSPTGGVFNQPQHF; CDR3nt: TGCGCCAGCAGCCCAACGGGAGGGGTCTTCAATCAGCCCCAGCATTTT
d_gene: .; len: 12; abundance: .; v_gene: TRBV7-9; j_gene: TRBJ2-2; CDR3aa: CASSSPAGELFF; CDR3nt: TGTGCCAGCAGCTCTCCGGCCGGGGAGCTGTTTTTT
d_gene: TRBD2; len: 16; abundance: .; v_gene: TRBV11-2; j_gene: TRBJ2-2; CDR3aa: CASSLLAGALDGELFF; CDR3nt: TGTGCCAGCAGCTTGCTAGCGGGGGCCCTGGACGGGGAGCTGTTTTTT
d_gene: .; len: 15; abundance: .; v_gene: TRBV27; j_gene: TRBJ2-6; CDR3aa: CASSDSISGANVLTF; CDR3nt: TGTGCCAGCAGCGACAGCATCTCTGGGGCCAACGTCCTGACTTTC
d_gene: .; len: 11; abundance: .; v_gene: TRBV25-1; j_gene: TRBJ2-7; CDR3aa: CASSDAYEQYF; CDR3nt: TGTGCCAGCAGTGATGCGTACGAGCAGTACTTC
d_gene: .; len: 14; abundance: .; v_gene: TRBV7-9; j_gene: TRBJ2-1; CDR3aa: CASSPLIEDNEQFF; CDR3nt: TGTGCCAGCAGCCCACTAATTGAGGACAATGAGCAGTTCTTC
d_gene: TRBD1; len: 14; abundance: .; v_gene: TRBV11-2; j_gene: TRBJ2-7; CDR3aa: CASSFGTGTYEQYF; CDR3nt: TGTGCCAGCAGCTTCGGGACAGGGACCTACGAGCAGTACTTC
d_gene: .; len: 13; abundance: .; v_gene: TRBV6-5; j_gene: TRBJ1-2; CDR3aa: CASQPTEHYGYTF; CDR3nt: TGTGCCAGTCAGCCGACAGAACACTATGGCTACACCTTC
d_gene: .; len: 14; abundance: .; v_gene: TRBV6-5; j_gene: TRBJ2-7; CDR3aa: CASSYSPGSYEQYF; CDR3nt: TGTGCCAGCAGTTATTCTCCAGGGTCCTACGAGCAGTACTTC
d_gene: TRBD2; len: 19; abundance: .; v_gene: TRBV27; j_gene: TRBJ2-3; CDR3aa: CASSPRGLAGGLGTDTQYF; CDR3nt: TGTGCCAGCAGTCCGCGGGGACTAGCGGGGGGCCTTGGCACAGATACGCAGTATTTT
d_gene: .; len: 13; abundance: .; v_gene: TRBV6-5; j_gene: TRBJ1-2; CDR3aa: CASSRPDRSGYTF; CDR3nt: TGTGCCAGCAGCAGACCCGACAGGAGTGGCTACACCTTC
d_gene: .; len: 12; abundance: .; v_gene: TRBV2; j_gene: TRBJ2-7; CDR3aa: CASMGETYEQYF; CDR3nt: TGTGCCAGCATGGGAGAGACTTACGAGCAGTACTTC
d_gene: .; len: 13; abundance: few; v_gene: TRBV5-1; j_gene: TRBJ1-1; CDR3aa: CASSLVVNTEAFF; CDR3nt: TGCGCCAGCAGCTTGGTTGTGAACACTGAAGCTTTCTTT
d_gene: .; len: 16; abundance: .; v_gene: TRBV10-3; j_gene: TRBJ1-2; CDR3aa: CAISDSGTQVAYGYTF; CDR3nt: TGTGCCATCAGTGACTCGGGGACTCAAGTGGCCTATGGCTACACCTTC
d_gene: .; len: 11; abundance: .; v_gene: TRBV10-3; j_gene: TRBJ2-7; CDR3aa: CAIRDDGEQYF; CDR3nt: TGTGCCATCAGGGACGACGGCGAGCAGTACTTC
d_gene: TRBD2; len: 16; abundance: .; v_gene: TRBV29-1; j_gene: TRBJ2-1; CDR3aa: CSVQPPSGGAYNEQFF; CDR3nt: TGCAGCGTCCAACCTCCTAGCGGGGGGGCCTACAATGAGCAGTTCTTC